One and the same sample provided the 30 T cell receptor beta chains below, sequenced in a study of blood T cells in healthy people across ages. Sample-barcoded 5' priming and a J-beta primer mix drove a second PCR of 7 to 11 cycles. TCRdb reanalysed the 5' RACE reads using MiXCR and keeps one entry per CDR3 protein. This sample has around 780,000 distinct CDR3 sequences, with about a quarter found just once. These data were also filed under a second study, of T cells of mothers and their children.

The sequencing input was blood. The receptors derive from a boy aged 10-17 years in good health.

The V call is TRBV20-1, the J call TRBJ2-5; the D call may be TRBD1 or TRBD2 (5 bases each). CDR3 length: 15 amino acids. V lost 3 bases and J lost 5, with 19 bases in between. CDR1 and CDR2 from the germline V gene are DFQATT and SNEGSKA (reference sequence). The CDR3 DNA reads as TGCAGTGCTAGTGGGGCCCTAATTGGACTGGAGACCCAGTACTTC. Protein sequence: CSASGALIGLETQYF.

The chain joins TRBV6-5 to TRBJ2-5; no clear D. The J call could be wrong; TRBJ2-7 is a better fit for the DNA end. Germline V gives CDR1 MNHEY, CDR2 SVGAGI. This CDR3 contains 15 residues. The CDR3 coding sequence is TGTGCCAGCAGTTACTCGCCCTACTCCCTCCACGAGCAGTACTTC. Amino acid sequence: CASSYSPYSLHEQYF.

This clonotype came up a few times. At one end, the junction sequence differs from germline, possibly due to a read error. The chain recombines TRBV6-1 with TRBJ2-5; the D is unclear. The CDR3 is 17 residues long. Germline lookup yields CDR1 MNHNS and CDR2 SASEGT. CDR3 bases: TGTGTCAGCAGTGAAGTAAGGGCCTCAACGTTCAAGGAGACCCAGTACTTC. Its translation: CVSSEVRASTFKETQYF.

This clonotype was seen a few times. The rearrangement joins TRBV5-1 to TRBJ2-7, with 11 bases matching TRBD1. V was pared by 7 bases and J by 7 bases, with 10 bases of the junction left unmatched. CDR3 length: 14 amino acids. Germline CDR1 is SGHRS and CDR2 is YFSETQ. CDR3: CASLPGTGGEEQYF. DNA of the CDR3: TGCGCCAGCCTCCCTGGGACAGGGGGTGAAGAGCAGTACTTC.

The rearrangement uses TRBV12-3 or TRBV12-4 and TRBJ1-6, with a weak D call TRBD1 (6 bases). The ends were cut back, 4 bases at V and 9 bases at J, with 16 bases in the middle. This CDR3 has 15 amino acids. In DNA form, the CDR3 reads TGTGCCAGCAGTTCCTCGGGGGCGCACGGTTCACCCCTCCACTTT. Encoded protein: CASSSSGAHGSPLHF.

The V gene is TRBV5-1, the J gene TRBJ2-5, with 10 bases identical to TRBD2. Germline CDR1 and CDR2: SGHRS and YFSETQ. This CDR3 contains 17 residues. V lost 2 bases, J lost 3 bases, and 10 bases stayed unmatched. DNA for the CDR3: TGCGCCAGCAGCTTTACCGAGCGGGGGGGGGCGGAAGAGACCCAGTACTTC. Amino acid sequence: CASSFTERGGAEETQYF.

The table lists this clonotype with a few counts. The rearrangement joins TRBV20-1 to TRBJ1-1; D remains ambiguous. Trimming removed 2 bases at V and 0 bases at J, with 16 bases between. The CDR3 length is 16 residues. Germline CDR1 reads DFQATT; CDR2 reads SNEGSKA (reference sequence). CDR3 DNA sequence: TGCAGTGCTAGAAGATCCCTGGGGATCATGAACACTGAAGCTTTCTTT. Protein: CSARRSLGIMNTEAFF.

This clonotype showed up just a few times. One end of the junction does not line up with germline, which may come from a read error. V is TRBV11-2 and J is TRBJ2-4; D possibly corresponds to TRBD1 (8 bases). The germline CDR1 and CDR2 sequences are SGHAT and FQNNGV. The CDR3 contains 12 residues. CDR3 sequence: CASSSSGQGGDF. The CDR3 nucleotides are TGTGCCAGCAGCTCTAGCGGACAGGGAGGGGACTTC. Full variable domain (outside the CDR3, taken from reference TRBV11-2 and TRBJ2-4): EAGVAQSPRYKIIEKRQSVAFWCNPISGHATLYWYQQILGQGPKLLIQFQNNGVVDDSQLPKDRFSAERLKGVDSTLKIQPAKLEDSAVYLCASSSSGQGGDFGAGTRLSVL.

This clonotype was detected a few times. The V and J genes are TRBV28 and TRBJ2-5, with 7 nucleotides matching TRBD1. Germline loops: CDR1 MDHEN, CDR2 SYDVKM. Trimming cost V 6 bases and J 3 bases; bases outside gene matches: 10. The CDR3 contains 15 residues. CDR3 DNA sequence: TGTGCCAGCAGCCGGGACAGAAGTTGGGAAGAGACCCAGTACTTC. Amino acid sequence: CASSRDRSWEETQYF. The full variable domain, rest sourced from reference TRBV28 and TRBJ2-5, is DVKVTQSSRYLVKRTGEKVFLECVQDMDHENMFWYRQDPGLGLRLIYFSYDVKMKEKGDIPEGYSVSREKKERFSLILESASTNQTSMYLCASSRDRSWEETQYFGPGTRLLVL.

This chain joins TRBV2 and TRBJ1-4; 7 positions match TRBD1. CDR3 size: 18 residues. Germline V CDR1 and CDR2: SNHLY, FYNNEI. V lost 5 bases, J lost 7 bases, and 19 bases stayed unmatched. This chain's CDR3 is CASSQGQSRLADSEKLFF. CDR3 coding DNA: TGTGCCAGCAGTCAGGGACAGAGCCGGCTGGCGGATAGTGAAAAACTGTTTTTT.

The table lists this clonotype with a few counts. This rearrangement joins TRBV24-1 to TRBJ2-5, with TRBD2 matching 7 bases. This CDR3 region has 16 residues. Trimming at V came to 3 bases and at J to 2 bases, leaving 8 bases not matched to a gene. Per the germline V gene, CDR1 is KGHDR and CDR2 is SFDVKD. In DNA, the CDR3 is TGTGCCACCAGTGATCCGAGACCCGGGGGGCAAGAGACCCAGTACTTC. It is translated as CATSDPRPGGQETQYF.

This clonotype was counted a few times. This chain uses TRBV4-1 with TRBJ2-5, with 13 nucleotides matching TRBD2. The J call could be wrong; TRBJ2-1 is a better fit for the DNA end. Germline V gene data show CDR1 as MGHRA and CDR2 as YSYEKL. CDR3 length: 16 residues. The CDR3 is CASRPTLAGGLNEQFF. CDR3 nucleotide sequence: TGCGCCAGCAGACCTACACTAGCGGGGGGGCTAAATGAGCAGTTCTTC.

This clonotype came up many times. The J gene is TRBJ2-3, the V gene TRBV7-3; 7 bases align to TRBD1. This CDR3 spans 14 amino acids. Looked up from germline, CDR1 is SGHTA and CDR2 is FQGTGA. Trimming at V came to 5 bases and at J to 2 bases, leaving 4 bases not matched to a gene. CDR3 coding DNA: TGTGCCAGCAGCCCCACAGGGGCCACAGATACGCAGTATTTT. The encoded protein is CASSPTGATDTQYF.

This clonotype was found a few times. The rearrangement uses TRBV3-1 and TRBJ1-5; 7 bases match TRBD1. V shed 1 base and J 1 base; nucleotides not matched to a gene: 4. The CDR3 length is 16 residues. Germline-derived CDR1 and CDR2 are LGHDT and YNNKEL (reference sequence). In nucleotides, the CDR3 is TGTGCCAGCAGCCAAGGCCCAGGGGGAAGCAATCAGCCCCAGCATTTT. Translated, it gives CASSQGPGGSNQPQHF.

This clonotype was observed a handful of times. The chain employs TRBV4-3 and TRBJ1-1, with D unclear. V shed 0 bases and J shed 4 bases, with 12 bases lying between them. This CDR3 has 15 residues. Germline CDR1 reads LGHNA; CDR2 reads YSLEER. CDR3 sequence (DNA): TGCGCCAGCAGCCAAGAGGGCGGCAGGTCCACTGAAGCTTTCTTT. Protein: CASSQEGGRSTEAFF.

In its sample, this clonotype was seen a few times. The rearrangement links TRBV30 to TRBJ2-5, with 9 bases lining up with TRBD1. CDR3 length equals 15 residues. J was trimmed by 2 bases and V by 3 bases; bases with no gene match: 7. The germline V gene encodes CDR1 GTSNPN and CDR2 SVGIG (reference sequence). The CDR3 region has the DNA TGTGCCTGGAGCCCCGGGGGACAGGGACAAGAGACCCAGTACTTC. It translates to CAWSPGGQGQETQYF.

Remarks on this clonotype: The germline gene is not matched at one end of the junction; a read error may be the cause. This sequence joins TRBV5-1 and TRBJ2-5, with 14 positions matching TRBD2. The CDR3 runs 15 residues. From germline, CDR1 is SGHRS and CDR2 YFSETQ. CDR3 residues: CASSRRGLAGVTLYF. The CDR3, as DNA: TGCGCCAGCAGCCGGCGGGGACTAGCGGGGGTTACCCTGTACTTC.

The table lists this clonotype with a few counts. The gene calls are TRBV5-1 and TRBJ2-7; 7 bases are a match to TRBD1. Looked up from germline, CDR1 is SGHRS and CDR2 is YFSETQ. The CDR3 has 14 residues. The junction had 6 bases not matched to a gene; V was cut back by 4 bases and J by 2 bases. The CDR3 is CASSLTGIAYEQYF. In DNA form, the CDR3 reads TGCGCCAGCAGCCTGACAGGGATTGCCTACGAGCAGTACTTC.

In this sample, this clonotype turned up a few times. The CDR3 coding sequence is TGTGCCACCAGTGATTTAACGGGGGCCCTCCTCCATCAGAACACCGGGGAGCTGTTTTTT. It specifies CATSDLTGALLHQNTGELFF. The chain links TRBV24-1 to TRBJ2-2; D may be TRBD1 or TRBD2 (6 bases each). Deletions cut 1 base from V and 1 base from J, with 21 bases between. Per germline, CDR1 KGHDR and CDR2 SFDVKD. The CDR3 consists of 20 residues.

CDR3 in amino acids: CAISESSRADTQYF. The CDR3 coding sequence is TGTGCCATCAGTGAGTCCTCTAGGGCAGATACGCAGTATTTT. This rearrangement joins TRBV10-3 to TRBJ2-3; D gene ambiguous. CDR3 size: 14 residues. Per the germline V gene, CDR1 is ENHRY and CDR2 is SYGVKD. Trimming took 0 bases from V and 4 from J, leaving 8 bases between them.

V gene TRBV5-1 combines with J gene TRBJ2-2; D call uncertain. Trimming left V 0 bases short and J 0 bases short, with 9 bases between. Germline values: CDR1 SGHRS, CDR2 YFSETQ. The CDR3 is made up of 16 amino acids. CDR3 in amino acids: CASSLGPAANTGELFF. DNA for the CDR3: TGCGCCAGCAGCTTGGGGCCGGCAGCGAACACCGGGGAGCTGTTTTTT. Together with reference TRBV5-1 and TRBJ2-2, the CDR3 gives the full variable domain: KAGVTQTPRYLIKTRGQQVTLSCSPISGHRSVSWYQQTPGQGLQFLFEYFSETQRNKGNFPGRFSGRQFSNSRSEMNVSTLELGDSALYLCASSLGPAANTGELFFGEGSRLTVL.

This chain uses TRBV20-1 with TRBJ1-2, with D unresolved. The CDR3 has 14 amino acids. V was trimmed by 2 bases and J by 2 bases, leaving 12 bases between them. CDR1 and CDR2 (germline): DFQATT, SNEGSKA (reference sequence). CDR3 DNA: TGCAGTGCTAGAAGGCTAGAGGACAACTATGGCTACACCTTC. Translation gives CSARRLEDNYGYTF.

The V gene is TRBV4-1, the J gene TRBJ2-3; the D gene is possibly TRBD1 (5 bases). Germline V gene data show CDR1 as MGHRA and CDR2 as YSYEKL. CDR3 size: 14 residues. With 3 bases removed from V and 6 bases from J, the gap between germline ends came to 13 bases. For the CDR3, the DNA is TGCGCCAGCAGCCACCCAGCCAGGGCCGATACGCAGTATTTT. This translates into CASSHPARADTQYF.

About this clonotype: A junction boundary mismatches the germline segment, possibly from a read error. The chain employs TRBV12-3 or TRBV12-4 and TRBJ2-5; D gene uncertain. This CDR3 comprises 13 residues. CDR3 residues: CTSSFVEWETQYF. DNA of the CDR3: TGTACCAGCAGTTTTGTAGAGTGGGAGACCCAGTACTTC.

The chain uses TRBV15 and TRBJ2-1; 7 nucleotides line up with TRBD2. The V gene's germline CDR1 is LNHNV and CDR2 YYDKDF (reference sequence). CDR3 length equals 15 residues. The trim removed 4 bases at V and 5 bases at J, leaving 8 bases unmatched. In DNA form, the CDR3 reads TGTGCCACCAGCAAAGTCGGGGGGAGAGACAATGAGCAGTTCTTC. Amino acids: CATSKVGGRDNEQFF.

This clonotype has only a few counts. V and J are TRBV7-9 and TRBJ2-4, with D uncertain. CDR3 length equals 14 residues. Germline values: CDR1 SEHNR, CDR2 FQNEAQ (reference sequence). Trimming removed 5 bases from V and 5 bases from J, with 13 bases in between. The CDR3 sequence: CASSPRRRENIQYF. In nucleotides, the CDR3 is TGTGCCAGCAGCCCGAGAAGAAGGGAAAACATTCAGTACTTC.

The chain employs TRBV20-1 and TRBJ2-7; possibly TRBD2 for D (5 bases). This CDR3 region has 12 residues. V was pared by 5 bases and J by 3 bases, with 11 bases between. Looked up from germline, CDR1 is DFQATT and CDR2 is SNEGSKA (reference sequence). The CDR3 DNA follows: TGCAGTGCTGCCGGGATCGACTACGAGCAGTACTTC. It yields the protein CSAAGIDYEQYF.

Only a few counts were recorded for this clonotype. The J gene is TRBJ2-5, the V gene TRBV20-1, with 9 bases lining up with TRBD1. This CDR3 comprises 13 residues. CDR1 and CDR2 from the germline V gene are DFQATT and SNEGSKA (reference sequence). V was clipped by 4 bases and J by 1 base; unmatched bases: 1. The chain's CDR3 is CSANRGPQETQYF. The CDR3 DNA reads TGCAGTGCTAACAGGGGGCCCCAAGAGACCCAGTACTTC.

This clonotype has only a few counts. The genes are TRBV11-3 and TRBJ1-3; D gene uncertain. The CDR3 is 15 amino acids. V was clipped by 1 base and J by 1 base, with 8 bases between them. Germline values: CDR1 SGHNT, CDR2 YENEEA. CDR3 residues: CASSLGAVSGNTIYF. CDR3 bases: TGTGCCAGCAGCTTAGGAGCTGTGTCTGGAAACACCATATATTTT. The entire variable domain, with the rest obtained from reference TRBV11-3 and TRBJ1-3, is as follows: EAGVVQSPRYKIIEKKQPVAFWCNPISGHNTLYWYLQNLGQGPELLIRYENEEAVDDSQLPKDRFSAERLKGVDSTLKIQPAELGDSAVYLCASSLGAVSGNTIYFGEGSWLTVV.

The count of this clonotype is one. The V and J genes are TRBV24-1 and TRBJ2-7; D not certain. CDR3 length: 12 amino acids. V gave up 10 bases and J gave up 8 bases, with 17 bases separating them. Germline V lookup: CDR1 KGHDR, CDR2 SFDVKD. Here the CDR3 DNA reads TGTGCCACATCCATCAGTGGTGGGCAGCAGTACTTC. Its protein product is CATSISGGQQYF.